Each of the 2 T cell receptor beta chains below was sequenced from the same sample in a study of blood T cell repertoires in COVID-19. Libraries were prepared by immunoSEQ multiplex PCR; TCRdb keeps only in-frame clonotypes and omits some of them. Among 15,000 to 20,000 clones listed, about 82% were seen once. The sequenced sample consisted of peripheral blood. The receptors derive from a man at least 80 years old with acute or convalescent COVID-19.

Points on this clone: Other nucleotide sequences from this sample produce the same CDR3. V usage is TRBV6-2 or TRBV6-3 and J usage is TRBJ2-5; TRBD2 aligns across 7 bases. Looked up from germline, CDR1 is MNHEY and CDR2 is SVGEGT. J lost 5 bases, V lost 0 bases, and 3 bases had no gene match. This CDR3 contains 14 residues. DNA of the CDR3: TGTGCCAGCAGTTACTCGACTAGCCGCGAGACCCAGTACTTC. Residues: CASSYSTSRETQYF.

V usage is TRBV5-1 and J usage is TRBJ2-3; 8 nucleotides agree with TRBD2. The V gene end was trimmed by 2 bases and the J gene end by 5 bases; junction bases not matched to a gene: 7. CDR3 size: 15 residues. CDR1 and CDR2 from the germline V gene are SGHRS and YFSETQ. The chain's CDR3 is CASSLSERGIDTQYF. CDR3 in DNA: TGCGCCAGCAGCTTATCGGAGCGGGGGATAGATACGCAGTATTTT.